The subject of this entry is one T cell receptor beta chain. The antigen remains undetermined. Profiling relied on immunoSEQ multiplex PCR, and the TCRdb table lists in-frame clones only, not all of them. The sample consists of approximately 2.4 million clones, about 94% of them appearing once. The CDR3 consists of 14 residues. Unmatched junction bases numbered 10, after V lost 7 bases and J lost 4 bases. The V gene's germline CDR1 is MNHNY and CDR2 SVGAGI (reference sequence). This entry comes from a study of shared clonotypes between healthy human individuals. Study-level information: A donor's plate count was three for CD4 naive and three for CD4 memory; CD8 naive had two and CD8 memory one.

Findings of the study overall: In general, naive subsets displayed greater estimated richness than memory subsets did. All-four-donor shared clonotypes had higher generation probabilities than non-shared clonotypes did. Only blood was sampled, and tissue TCR repertoires likely differ from blood ones.

The source of this sequence is a man younger than 35 in good health. The chain carries TRBV6-6 and TRBJ2-7; TRBD2 agrees at 7 bases. Sequenced sample: naive CD4+ T cells sorted from blood. Subset described: CD45RA+ positively selected. The DNA for the CDR3 is TGTGCCAGCACCAATGCGGGGGTAGGGTACGAGCAGTACTTC. Residues: CASTNAGVGYEQYF.